These T cell receptor beta chains were read from a single sample in a study of spatial heterogeneity in lung cancer. TCRdb used MiXCR to reprocess the 5' RACE reads, holding one entry per CDR3 protein. The data contain 72,000 or so distinct CDR3 sequences, nearly 9% of them singletons. Source: PBMCs, taken at follow-up. These receptors were collected from a female donor with early-stage non-small cell lung cancer. The CDR3 runs from the conserved cysteine through the conserved F or W. The D gene is left open where the match is weak. The listing skips clone size in some rows; elsewhere it reads once, few, many or a size class.

12	many	TRBV11-1	NA	TRBJ2-2	TGTGCCAGCAGCCAGTTCACCGGGGAGCTGTTTTTT	CASSQFTGELFF
13	few	TRBV29-1	NA	TRBJ2-1	TGCAGCGACGCCTCGGGACTGCACAATGAGCAGTTCTTC	CSDASGLHNEQFF
16	NA	TRBV9	TRBD2	TRBJ2-1	TGTGCCAGCAGCGTCGGAACTAGCGGATCCTACAATGAGCAGTTCTTC	CASSVGTSGSYNEQFF
14	NA	TRBV6-5	NA	TRBJ1-1	TGTGCCAGCAGTTACTCCGGGGGCCGAAACTCGGCTTTCTTT	CASSYSGGRNSAFF
15	NA	TRBV6-1	NA	TRBJ2-7	TGTGCCAGCCTACCTCTCGGGCAGGACCCCTACGAGCAGTACTTC	CASLPLGQDPYEQYF
15	NA	TRBV6-5	TRBD1	TRBJ1-1	TGTGCCAGCAGGCCTCCCACAGGGGAAGACACTGAAGCTTTCTTT	CASRPPTGEDTEAFF
15	many	TRBV30	TRBD1	TRBJ1-6	TGTGCCTGGAGTGTACCCGGACAGGGGAATTCACCCCTCCACTTT	CAWSVPGQGNSPLHF
14	many	TRBV7-2	NA	TRBJ2-5	TGTGCCAGCAGCCCCCAGGGGGGCCGAGAGACCCAGTACTTC	CASSPQGGRETQYF
15	NA	TRBV3-1	NA	TRBJ2-1	TGTGCCAGCAGCCAAGAGCGGCCCTTTTACAATGAGCAGTTCTTC	CASSQERPFYNEQFF
13	many	TRBV7-2	NA	TRBJ1-2	TGTGCCAGCAGCTTACAACCGCAACTAGGCTACACCTTC	CASSLQPQLGYTF
13	many	TRBV19	TRBD1	TRBJ2-5	TGTGCCAGTAGTGTCGACAGGGGGGAGACCCAGTACTTC	CASSVDRGETQYF
15	many	TRBV4-1	TRBD2	TRBJ2-1	TGCGCCAGCAGCCAGAATAGCGGGGTTTACAATGAGCAGTTCTTC	CASSQNSGVYNEQFF
17	many	TRBV5-1	TRBD2	TRBJ2-3	TGCGCCAGCAGCTTGGCTGGCCTAGCGGGAACCACAGATACGCAGTATTTT	CASSLAGLAGTTDTQYF
16	few	TRBV27	NA	TRBJ2-1	TGTGCCAGCAGTACCATAGCGGTAAGCTCCTACAATGAGCAGTTCTTC	CASSTIAVSSYNEQFF
14	many	TRBV6-2/TRBV6-3	NA	TRBJ1-1	TGTGCCAGCAGTCCCGGGGGATCGCGGACTGAAGCTTTCTTT	CASSPGGSRTEAFF
12	NA	TRBV6-1	TRBD1	TRBJ1-1	TGTGCCAGCAGGGGACAGTCTACTGAAGCTTTCTTT	CASRGQSTEAFF
13	NA	TRBV7-9	TRBD1	TRBJ2-4	TGTGCCAGCAGCTTGGGGACAGGGGACATTCAGTACTTC	CASSLGTGDIQYF
14	many	TRBV27	NA	TRBJ2-5	TGTGCCAGCAGTTGGAGCCCTTCCGCGGAGACCCAGTACTTC	CASSWSPSAETQYF
14	NA	TRBV6-5	NA	TRBJ2-6	TGTGCCAGCAGTTACGAGGGGTTAGCCAACGTCCTGACTTTT	CASSYEGLANVLTF
14	NA	TRBV7-9	NA	TRBJ2-5	TGTGCCAGCAGCCCCCGCAGTGATTCCGGGACCCAGTACTTC	CASSPRSDSGTQYF
13	many	TRBV5-1	TRBD1	TRBJ2-7	TGCGCCAGCAGCTTGGAGACAGGGGACCGCTTCTACTTC	CASSLETGDRFYF
18	NA	TRBV15	TRBD2	TRBJ2-3	TGTGCCACCAGCGCCTACCCCACTAGCGGGAGCATCTCAGATACGCAGTATTTT	CATSAYPTSGSISDTQYF
13	NA	TRBV12-3/TRBV12-4	NA	TRBJ2-7	TGTACCAGCAGTTTCCAGGGGACCTACGAGCAGTACTTC	CTSSFQGTYEQYF
11	many	TRBV12-3/TRBV12-4	NA	TRBJ1-5	TGTGCCAGCAGTTTGGATCAGCCCCAGCATTTT	CASSLDQPQHF
13	many	TRBV11-2	TRBD1	TRBJ2-7	TGTGCCAGCAGCTCGACAGGGTTTTACGAGCAGTACTTC	CASSSTGFYEQYF
18	many	TRBV3-1	TRBD2	TRBJ2-7	TGTGCCAGCAGCCAAGAGCTCCTGACTAGCGGGAGTGCCTACGAGCAGTACTTC	CASSQELLTSGSAYEQYF
15	many	TRBV7-6	TRBD2	TRBJ2-4	TGTGCCAGCAGCTCCCTAGCGGGGAAGTGGAACATTCAGTACTTC	CASSSLAGKWNIQYF
15	many	TRBV18	TRBD2	TRBJ2-1	TGTGCCAGCTCACCGAGGGAACTAGCGGACAATGAGCAGTTCTTC	CASSPRELADNEQFF
14	many	TRBV3-1	NA	TRBJ2-7	TGTGCCAGCAGCCAAGATTTCAGCTCCTACGAGCAGTACTTC	CASSQDFSSYEQYF
15	many	TRBV27	NA	TRBJ1-2	TGTGCCAGCAGTTTCTCCCCGTATTCTAACTATGGCTACACCTTC	CASSFSPYSNYGYTF
13	many	TRBV6-5	NA	TRBJ2-7	TGTGCCAGCAGTTACAGGCGGGGCTACGAGCAGTACTTC	CASSYRRGYEQYF
14	many	TRBV6-5	TRBD1	TRBJ2-7	TGTGCCAGCAGCCTGGGACAGGGGGCCTACGAGCAGTACTTC	CASSLGQGAYEQYF
17	many	TRBV13	NA	TRBJ1-6	TGTGCCAGCAGCTCCTCCGGGACGAGCTCCTATAATTCACCCCTCCACTTT	CASSSSGTSSYNSPLHF
13	many	TRBV29-1	TRBD1	TRBJ1-1	TGCAGCGTTGCCCAGACAGGGGGAACTGAAGCTTTCTTT	CSVAQTGGTEAFF
15	many	TRBV5-1	NA	TRBJ2-7	TGCGCCAGCAGCACCGGACAGCTCCTCTCCTACGAGCAGTACTTC	CASSTGQLLSYEQYF
14	many	TRBV10-2	NA	TRBJ2-2	TGCGCCAGTAAAAACCAAGGGAACACCGGGGAGCTGTTTTTT	CASKNQGNTGELFF
14	many	TRBV7-9	TRBD2	TRBJ2-7	TGTGCCAGCAGCACCAGCGGGAGCTTCTACGAGCAGTACTTC	CASSTSGSFYEQYF
14	many	TRBV27	NA	TRBJ2-7	TGTGCCAGCAGCCGTTTTTTGTCCCCCTACGAGCAGTACTTC	CASSRFLSPYEQYF
15	NA	TRBV2	TRBD1	TRBJ2-2	TGTGCCAGCAGCCGGGACAGGGGACGTGACGGGGAGCTGTTTTTT	CASSRDRGRDGELFF
16	NA	TRBV4-1	TRBD1	TRBJ2-7	TGCGCCAGCAGCCAAGATCTGGGGACAGGGTGGGGCGAGCAGTACTTC	CASSQDLGTGWGEQYF
14	many	TRBV19	NA	TRBJ1-2	TGTGCCAGTAGTATAGGTCGACAGCCGTATGGCTACACCTTC	CASSIGRQPYGYTF
14	many	TRBV7-3	TRBD1	TRBJ2-2	TGTGCCAGCAGCTTACAGGGGGACACCGGGGAGCTGTTTTTT	CASSLQGDTGELFF
13	few	TRBV2	TRBD1	TRBJ2-1	TGTGCCACAGACCAGGGGGCGCGGAATGAGCAGTTCTTC	CATDQGARNEQFF
13	few	TRBV14	NA	TRBJ2-1	TGTGCCAGCATGCCAGGAACTAGGAATGAGCAGTTCTTC	CASMPGTRNEQFF
13	many	TRBV14	NA	TRBJ2-1	TGTGCCAGCACTAGCCAATCCTACAATGAGCAGTTCTTC	CASTSQSYNEQFF
13	few	TRBV20-1	TRBD2	TRBJ2-7	TGCAGTGCTAGAGTGGCGCGGGAGGGCGAGCAGTACTTC	CSARVAREGEQYF
14	many	TRBV11-2	NA	TRBJ1-2	TGTGCCAGCACCCGCACGGGAGGAAACTATGGCTACACCTTC	CASTRTGGNYGYTF
14	many	TRBV20-1	NA	TRBJ1-4	TGCAGTGCTATGCCCGGGGGAAAGAGGGGAAAACTGTTTTTT	CSAMPGGKRGKLFF
13	few	TRBV7-3	NA	TRBJ2-3	TGTGCCAGCAGCTTAACGGAAAGCGGCACGCAGTATTTT	CASSLTESGTQYF
17	NA	TRBV3-1	TRBD1	TRBJ2-6	TGTGCCAGCAGCCAAGACACAGGGGAATCTGGGGCCAACGTCCTGACTTTC	CASSQDTGESGANVLTF
15	many	TRBV29-1	TRBD1	TRBJ1-1	TGCAGCGTTCGGACAGGGGGCGCCGGGTACACTGAAGCTTTCTTT	CSVRTGGAGYTEAFF
16	many	TRBV5-4	TRBD1	TRBJ2-1	TGTGCCAGCAGCCCGGGACAGGGGGCCTCCTACAATGAGCAGTTCTTC	CASSPGQGASYNEQFF